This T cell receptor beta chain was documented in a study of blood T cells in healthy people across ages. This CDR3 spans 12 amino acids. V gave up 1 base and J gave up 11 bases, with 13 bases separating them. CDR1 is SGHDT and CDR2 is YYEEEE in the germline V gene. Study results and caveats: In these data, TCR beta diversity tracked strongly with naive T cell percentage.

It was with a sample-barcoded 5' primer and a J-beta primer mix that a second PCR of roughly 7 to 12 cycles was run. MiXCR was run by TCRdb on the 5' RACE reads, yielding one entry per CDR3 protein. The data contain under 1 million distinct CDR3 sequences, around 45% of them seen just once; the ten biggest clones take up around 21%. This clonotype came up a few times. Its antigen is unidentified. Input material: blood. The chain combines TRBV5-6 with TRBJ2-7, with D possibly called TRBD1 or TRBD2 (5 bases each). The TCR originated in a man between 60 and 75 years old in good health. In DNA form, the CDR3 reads TGTGCCAGCAGCTTGCGTCCAGGGAGTGAGTACTTC. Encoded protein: CASSLRPGSEYF.